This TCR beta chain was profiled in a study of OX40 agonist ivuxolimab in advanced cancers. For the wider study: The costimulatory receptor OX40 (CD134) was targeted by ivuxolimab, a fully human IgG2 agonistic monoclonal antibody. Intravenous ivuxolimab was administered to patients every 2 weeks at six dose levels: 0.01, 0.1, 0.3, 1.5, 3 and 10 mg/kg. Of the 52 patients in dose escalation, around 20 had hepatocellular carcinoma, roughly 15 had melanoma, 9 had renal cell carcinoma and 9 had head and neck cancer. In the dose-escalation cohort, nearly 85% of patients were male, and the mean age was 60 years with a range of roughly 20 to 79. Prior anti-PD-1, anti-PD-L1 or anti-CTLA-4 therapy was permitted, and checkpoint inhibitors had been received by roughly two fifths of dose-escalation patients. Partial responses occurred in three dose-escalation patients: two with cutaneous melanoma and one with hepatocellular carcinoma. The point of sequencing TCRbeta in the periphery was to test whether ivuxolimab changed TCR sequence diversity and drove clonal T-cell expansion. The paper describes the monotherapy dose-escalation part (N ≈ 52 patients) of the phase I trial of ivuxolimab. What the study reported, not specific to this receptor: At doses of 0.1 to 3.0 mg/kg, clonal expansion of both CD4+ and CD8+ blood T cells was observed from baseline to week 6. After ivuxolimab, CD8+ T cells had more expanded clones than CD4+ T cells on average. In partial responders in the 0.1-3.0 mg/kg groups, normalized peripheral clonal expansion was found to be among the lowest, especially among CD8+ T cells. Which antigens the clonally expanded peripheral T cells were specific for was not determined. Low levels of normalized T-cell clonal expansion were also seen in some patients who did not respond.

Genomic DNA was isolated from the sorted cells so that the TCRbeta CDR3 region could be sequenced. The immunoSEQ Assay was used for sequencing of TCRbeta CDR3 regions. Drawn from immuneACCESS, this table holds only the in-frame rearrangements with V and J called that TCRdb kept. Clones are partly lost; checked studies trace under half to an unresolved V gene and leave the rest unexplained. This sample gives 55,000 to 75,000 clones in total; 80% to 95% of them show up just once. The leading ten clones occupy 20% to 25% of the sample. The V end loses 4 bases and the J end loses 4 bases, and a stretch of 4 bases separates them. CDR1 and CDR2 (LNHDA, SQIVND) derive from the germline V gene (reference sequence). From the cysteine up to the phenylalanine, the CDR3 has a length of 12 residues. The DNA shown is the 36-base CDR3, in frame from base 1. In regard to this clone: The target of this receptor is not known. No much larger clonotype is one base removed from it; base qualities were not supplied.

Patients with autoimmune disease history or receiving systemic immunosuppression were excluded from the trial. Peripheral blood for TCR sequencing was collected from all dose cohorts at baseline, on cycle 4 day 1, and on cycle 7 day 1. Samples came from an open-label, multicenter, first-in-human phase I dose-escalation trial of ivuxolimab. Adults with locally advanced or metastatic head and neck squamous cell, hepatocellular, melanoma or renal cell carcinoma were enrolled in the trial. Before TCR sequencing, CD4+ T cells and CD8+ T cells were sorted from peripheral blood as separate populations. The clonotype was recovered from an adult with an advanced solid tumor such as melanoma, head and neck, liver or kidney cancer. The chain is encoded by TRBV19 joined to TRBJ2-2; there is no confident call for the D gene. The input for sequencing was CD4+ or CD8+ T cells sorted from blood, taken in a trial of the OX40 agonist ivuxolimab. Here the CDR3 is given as CASSRLTGELFF. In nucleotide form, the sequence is TGTGCCAGTAGTAGGCTCACCGGGGAGCTGTTTTTT.